A single sample is the source of the 9 T cell receptor beta chains below, sequenced in a study of technical replicates of blood from a handful of donors. Assay used: immunoSEQ multiplex PCR; TCRdb lists only in-frame clones, some missing. This sample has tens of thousands of clones, with about 95% found just once. Sequenced material: PBMCs. The source of these receptors is a human donor in good health. Some clones in this sample may be carry-over from other donors' samples.

This chain joins TRBV10-3 and TRBJ2-1; D is perhaps TRBD2 (6 bases). Deletions cut 5 bases from V and 4 bases from J, with 18 bases between. Per germline, CDR1 ENHRY and CDR2 SYGVKD. The CDR3 runs to 16 residues. CDR3 sequence: CAISRVGSGDYNEQFF. The CDR3, as DNA: TGTGCCATCAGTCGAGTCGGTAGCGGAGATTACAATGAGCAGTTCTTC.

This chain uses TRBV4-3 with TRBJ1-4; unclear D gene. Germline V CDR1 and CDR2: LGHNA, YSLEER. The CDR3 runs to 15 residues. V was clipped by 3 bases and J by 5 bases, with 13 bases between them. CDR3 nucleotide sequence: TGCGCCAGCAGCCATACCGGAGACCGGAATGAAAAACTGTTTTTT. It specifies CASSHTGDRNEKLFF.

The J gene is TRBJ2-7, the V gene TRBV4-3; TRBD2 agrees at 7 bases. Per germline, CDR1 LGHNA and CDR2 YSLEER. Trimming took 0 bases from V and 0 from J; bases not matched to a gene: 2. This CDR3 contains 15 residues. In DNA, the CDR3 is TGCGCCAGCAGCCAAGACGGCGGGAGCTCCTACGAGCAGTACTTC. As protein: CASSQDGGSSYEQYF.

The chain recombines TRBV7-9 with TRBJ1-2, with 10 nucleotides matching TRBD1. The CDR3 covers 16 residues. Germline lookup yields CDR1 SEHNR and CDR2 FQNEAQ (reference sequence). V was pared by 5 bases and J by 6 bases, with 12 bases of the junction left unmatched. CDR3 nucleotides: TGTGCCAGCAGCCGCATGTCGACAGGGGGCGTCAATGGCTACACCTTC. The encoded protein is CASSRMSTGGVNGYTF. Combining the CDR3 with reference TRBV7-9 and TRBJ1-2 gives the whole variable domain DTGVSQNPRHKITKRGQNVTFRCDPISEHNRLYWYRQTLGQGPEFLTYFQNEAQLEKSRLLSDRFSAERPKGSFSTLEIQRTEQGDSAMYLCASSRMSTGGVNGYTFGSGTRLTVV.

The chain uses TRBV5-1 and TRBJ2-7, with 8 bases aligning to TRBD1. The CDR3 runs to 14 residues. Germline V CDR1 and CDR2: SGHRS, YFSETQ. Trimming at V came to 6 bases and at J to 0 bases, leaving 5 bases not matched to a gene. CDR3 coding DNA: TGCGCCAGCACGACAGGGGAAGCCTCCTACGAGCAGTACTTC. Translation: CASTTGEASYEQYF.

This rearrangement joins TRBV4-3 to TRBJ2-3; 8 nucleotides agree with TRBD2. Trimming at V came to 0 bases and at J to 7 bases, leaving 6 bases not matched to a gene. Germline CDR1 LGHNA, CDR2 YSLEER. The CDR3 has 15 residues. CDR3 region: CASSQEWTSRNTQYF. The CDR3 DNA follows: TGCGCCAGCAGCCAAGAGTGGACTAGCCGAAATACGCAGTATTTT.

The rearrangement joins TRBV27 to TRBJ1-6, with 8 positions matching TRBD1. J was trimmed by 14 bases and V by 6 bases; bases with no gene match: 15. CDR1 is MNHEY and CDR2 is SMNVEV in the germline V gene (reference sequence). The CDR3 runs to 15 residues. The CDR3 DNA sequence: TGTGCCAGCAGCGGAACCGGGACAGGCGGGGTATCCCTCCACTTT. This gives the protein CASSGTGTGGVSLHF.

Only one count was recorded for this clone. The chain couples TRBV4-3 to TRBJ2-2; D possibly corresponds to TRBD2 (5 bases). Germline V lookup: CDR1 LGHNA, CDR2 YSLEER. The CDR3 has 14 amino acids. Trimming stripped 5 bases from V and 6 bases from J, with 13 bases between. CDR3 nucleotide sequence: TGCGCCAGCAGCTCGGGGATGGAACCCGGGGAGCTGTTTTTT. Residues: CASSSGMEPGELFF.

The chain is built from TRBV18 and TRBJ2-5, with D possibly being TRBD1 (6 bases). V shed 5 bases and J shed 5 bases, with 6 bases lying between them. The CDR3 has 11 residues. Per the germline V gene, CDR1 is KGHSH and CDR2 is LQKENI. The CDR3 DNA is TGTGCCAGCTCAGGGGGCGAGACCCAGTACTTC. Translated: CASSGGETQYF. The variable domain in full, completed from reference TRBV18 and TRBJ2-5, reads NAGVMQNPRHLVRRRGQEARLRCSPMKGHSHVYWYRQLPEEGLKFMVYLQKENIIDESGMPKERFSAEFPKEGPSILRIQQVVRGDSAAYFCASSGGETQYFGPGTRLLVL.